One sample yielded the 14 T cell receptor beta chains listed below, sequenced in a study of T-cell reconstitution after alpha-beta-depleted transplantation in children. Unique molecular identifiers tagged the TCRbeta library. TCRdb re-derived calls from the PCR reads in MiXCR, one entry per CDR3 protein. The sample holds about 600,000 distinct CDR3 sequences, over 9.5% seen once. The starting material was PBMCs from the stem cell graft donor, obtained from the stem cell graft. The source is a human donor who donated a stem cell graft to a child with acute myeloid leukemia.

The sample holds a few counts of this clonotype. The J gene is TRBJ2-3, the V gene TRBV14; no firm D call. Germline CDR1 reads SGHDN; CDR2 reads FVKESK. The CDR3 covers 16 residues. The V end was cut by 4 bases, the J end by 0 bases, with 14 bases between. The CDR3 DNA sequence: TGTGCCAGCAGCCCATCTCTGGCAGGTAGCACAGATACGCAGTATTTT. Translated, it gives CASSPSLAGSTDTQYF.

V gene TRBV7-9 combines with J gene TRBJ2-5; 7 bases map to TRBD2. This CDR3 is 14 amino acids long. The J segment lost 4 bases and the V segment lost 6 bases, leaving 8 bases of the junction unmatched. From germline, CDR1 is SEHNR and CDR2 FQNEAQ (reference sequence). The CDR3 here is CASSERGLGETQYF. The CDR3, as DNA: TGTGCCAGCAGTGAGCGGGGACTGGGAGAGACCCAGTACTTC.

This clonotype was seen more than once but under ten times. V usage is TRBV20-1 and J usage is TRBJ2-7, with TRBD1 matching 8 bases. V lost 6 bases, J lost 5 bases, and 6 bases stayed unmatched. The CDR3 runs 12 residues. Germline V CDR1 and CDR2: DFQATT, SNEGSKA (reference sequence). CDR3 sequence reads: CSATQGVDEQYF. CDR3 in DNA: TGCAGTGCCACACAGGGGGTTGACGAGCAGTACTTC.

This clonotype was seen ten or more times. V usage is TRBV7-9 and J usage is TRBJ1-2; D is unclear. Germline CDR1 SEHNR, CDR2 FQNEAQ (reference sequence). V was pared by 1 base and J by 3 bases, with 9 bases between. The CDR3 length is 14 residues. This chain's CDR3 is CASSLEGGDYGYTF. CDR3 sequence (DNA): TGTGCCAGCAGCTTAGAAGGCGGGGACTATGGCTACACCTTC.

Only a few counts were recorded for this clonotype. J is TRBJ2-7 and V is TRBV7-9; 10 nucleotides match TRBD2. Per the germline V gene, CDR1 is SEHNR and CDR2 is FQNEAQ (reference sequence). CDR3 length: 15 amino acids. V was clipped by 5 bases and J by 4 bases; unmatched bases: 8. CDR3 in DNA: TGTGCCAGCAGCCCTTCTAGCGGGAGTTTGTACGAGCAGTACTTC. Translating gives CASSPSSGSLYEQYF.

Ten or more counts support this clonotype. The junction differs from germline at one of its ends, possibly a read error. The chain is built from TRBV5-1 and TRBJ2-7; D perhaps matches TRBD2 (5 bases). The CDR3 is 12 amino acids. Germline CDR1 and CDR2: SGHRS and YFSETQ. CDR3 sequence (DNA): TGTGCCAGCAGCTCCACTAGCTACGAGCAGTACTTC. This codes for CASSSTSYEQYF.

There are a few counts of this clonotype. The genes are TRBV5-1 and TRBJ2-7; tentative D call: TRBD1 (5 bases). Trimming removed 3 bases from V and 5 bases from J, with 9 bases in between. This CDR3 has 12 residues. Germline V gene data show CDR1 as SGHRS and CDR2 as YFSETQ. The CDR3 nucleotides are TGCGCCAGCAGCTCAGACAGTGACGAGCAGTACTTC. It yields the protein CASSSDSDEQYF.

The table lists this clonotype with a few counts. The chain recombines TRBV9 with TRBJ2-7; D remains ambiguous. Per germline, CDR1 SGDLS and CDR2 YYNGEE. Trimming took 0 bases from V and 5 from J, leaving 3 bases between them. This CDR3 spans 11 amino acids. The CDR3 is CASSVENEQYF. CDR3 sequence (DNA): TGTGCCAGCAGCGTAGAGAACGAGCAGTACTTC.

This clonotype was detected only a few times. The chain is built from TRBV12-3 or TRBV12-4 and TRBJ2-7; 9 bases are shared with TRBD2. Trimming took 7 bases from V and 3 from J; bases not matched to a gene: 10. This CDR3 has 15 residues. The CDR3 DNA is TGTGCCAGCACTTTGGGGTCTAGCGGGATCTACGAGCAGTACTTC. It encodes CASTLGSSGIYEQYF.

Only a few counts were recorded for this clonotype. A much larger clone lies one base from this, so it may be a read error. The chain has TRBV15 and TRBJ2-1, with TRBD1 as a possible D gene (6 bases). The germline CDR1 and CDR2 sequences are LNHNV and YYDKDF (reference sequence). The CDR3 has 15 residues. In DNA, the CDR3 is TGTACCACCAGCAGTAGGGGGTTACAGAACAATGAGCAGTTCTTC. Translating it yields CTTSSRGLQNNEQFF.

This chain uses TRBV4-1 with TRBJ2-3; D perhaps matches TRBD2 (6 bases). Germline V CDR1 and CDR2: MGHRA, YSYEKL. Trimming took 1 base from V and 1 from J, leaving 15 bases between them. The CDR3 sequence is 17 residues long. The CDR3 DNA reads TGCGCCAGCAGCCAAGGGGGCCTAGCGACCCGCACAGATACGCAGTATTTT. Translating it yields CASSQGGLATRTDTQYF.

J is TRBJ1-5 and V is TRBV4-3, with no clear D. There are 14 residues in the CDR3. Germline CDR1 reads LGHNA; CDR2 reads YSLEER. V shed 0 bases and J shed 7 bases, with 10 bases lying between them. The CDR3 here is CASSQEGSHQPQHF. The CDR3 nucleotides are TGCGCCAGCAGCCAAGAGGGCAGCCACCAGCCCCAGCATTTT.

This chain links TRBV14 with TRBJ2-7; 11 nucleotides match TRBD1. The CDR3 has 18 amino acids. Per germline, CDR1 SGHDN and CDR2 FVKESK. V was clipped by 6 bases and J by 3 bases; unmatched bases: 16. As DNA, the CDR3 is TGTGCCAGCAGGGACTCCCTATCCGGGACAGGGGGAATCTACGAGCAGTACTTC. It specifies CASRDSLSGTGGIYEQYF.

This clonotype was seen a few times. In nucleotides, the CDR3 is TGTGCCAGCAGCCAACCATCTAGCGGGATTTCCGGGGAGCTGTTTTTT. Encoded protein: CASSQPSSGISGELFF. The genes are TRBV5-6 and TRBJ2-2, with 9 bases that match TRBD2. The CDR3 is 16 residues long. The germline gives CDR1 SGHDT, CDR2 YYEEEE. Trimming at V came to 4 bases and at J to 6 bases, leaving 10 bases not matched to a gene.